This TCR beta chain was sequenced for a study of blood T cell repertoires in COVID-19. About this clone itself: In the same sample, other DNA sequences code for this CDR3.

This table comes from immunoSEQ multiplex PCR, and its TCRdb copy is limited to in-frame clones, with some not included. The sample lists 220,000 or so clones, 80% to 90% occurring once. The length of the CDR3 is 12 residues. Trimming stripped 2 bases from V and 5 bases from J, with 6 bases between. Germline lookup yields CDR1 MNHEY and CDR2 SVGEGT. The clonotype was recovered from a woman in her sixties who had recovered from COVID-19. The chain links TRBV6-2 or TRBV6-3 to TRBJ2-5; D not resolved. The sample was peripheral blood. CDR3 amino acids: CASSYVRETQYF. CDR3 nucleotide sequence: TGTGCCAGCAGTTACGTTCGGGAGACCCAGTACTTC.